The subject of this entry is one T cell receptor beta chain. The germline gives CDR1 ENHRY, CDR2 SYGVKD. The CDR3 has 16 residues. Trimming removed 7 bases from V and 1 base from J; junction bases left unmatched: 7. The sample originates from a study of Ad26.COV2.S vaccination and SARS-CoV-2 variants. About the research overall: Participants got Ad26.COV2.S intramuscularly, once or twice 56 days apart.

Indicated treatment: some 20 received Ad26.COV2.S at low or high dose, single or two shots; about 5 received placebo; per-sample allocation not given. Sampling was done on day 63 after the first vaccine or placebo injection. Immunization relied on an Ad26 vector, which expressed Wuhan-strain SARS-CoV-2 spike. Repertoires were generated with immunoSEQ multiplex PCR, while TCRdb's copy carries only in-frame clones and drops some. The sample includes approximately 480,000 clones, about 83% of them seen just once. Sample: peripheral blood, taken in a trial of Ad26.COV2.S vaccine versus placebo. The V and J genes are TRBV10-3 and TRBJ2-5, with TRBD2 matching over 12 bases. The receptor's source is a person between 18 and 65 years old who received the Ad26.COV2.S COVID-19 vaccine or a placebo. CDR3 loop: CAIKGGLAGTQETQYF. The CDR3 bases are TGTGCCATCAAGGGAGGACTAGCGGGGACCCAAGAGACCCAGTACTTC.